This T cell receptor (beta chain) was recovered during a study of T cells in Graves' hyperthyroidism and ophthalmopathy. Researchers defined stable Graves' hyperthyroidism as no ophthalmopathy progression within 18 months. This clonotype turned up a few times. The CDR3 runs to 17 residues. Germline CDR1 reads SEHNR; CDR2 reads FQNEAQ (reference sequence). V was shortened by 5 bases and J by 8 bases, with 24 bases between the two germline ends. Amplification of TCR beta CDR3 regions used RNA as the template. In the first-round RT-PCR of the TCR CDR3, the HTBI primer set was used. TCRdb analysed the multiplex PCR reads with MiXCR anew, one entry per CDR3 protein. Among hundreds of thousands of distinct CDR3 sequences listed, roughly a third were seen once.

Sequences were obtained from blood. The receptor comes from a woman in her thirties or forties with Graves' hyperthyroidism. The V gene is TRBV7-9, the J gene TRBJ1-4; unclear D gene. Here the CDR3 DNA reads TGTGCCAGCAGCCCACCACGGATAGACGGAGGCGGCGAAAAACTGTTTTTT. Its translation is CASSPPRIDGGGEKLFF.